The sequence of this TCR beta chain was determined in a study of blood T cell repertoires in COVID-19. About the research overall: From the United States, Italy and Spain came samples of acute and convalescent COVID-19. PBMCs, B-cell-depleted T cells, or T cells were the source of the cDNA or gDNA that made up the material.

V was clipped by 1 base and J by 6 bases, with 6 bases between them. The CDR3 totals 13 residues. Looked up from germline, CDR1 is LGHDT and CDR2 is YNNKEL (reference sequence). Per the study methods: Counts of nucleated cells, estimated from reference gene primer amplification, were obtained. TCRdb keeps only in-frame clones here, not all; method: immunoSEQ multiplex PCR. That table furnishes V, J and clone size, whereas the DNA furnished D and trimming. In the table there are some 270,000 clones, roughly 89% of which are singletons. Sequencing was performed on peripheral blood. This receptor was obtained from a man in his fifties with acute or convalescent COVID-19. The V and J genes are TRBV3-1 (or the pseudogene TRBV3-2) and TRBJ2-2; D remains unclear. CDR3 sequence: CASSQVEAGELFF. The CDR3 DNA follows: TGTGCCAGCAGCCAAGTAGAGGCCGGGGAGCTGTTTTTT.